These T cell receptor beta chains were read from a single sample in a study of regulatory T cells in long-lasting Graves disease. Each CDR3 protein gets one entry after TCRdb re-called the multiplex PCR reads with MiXCR. The sample carries roughly 430,000 distinct CDR3 sequences, roughly 15% recorded once. This sample was shared with a second study, whose subject was T cells in Graves' hyperthyroidism and ophthalmopathy.

The source was peripheral blood mononuclear cells (PBMCs), collected at new diagnosis, from a patient treated with antithyroid drugs. The receptors originated from a woman aged 25 to 45 with Graves disease. Each CDR3 is given with its conserved first and last residue. A D gene is named only where the DNA matches it firmly. Clone size is not always given. Where it is, it says once, few, many or a class for expanded clones.

j_gene | v_gene | abundance | d_gene | CDR3nt | CDR3aa
TRBJ2-7 | TRBV20-1 | . | . | TGCAGTGCTAGTTGGGACTCTCCCTACGAGCAGTACTTC | CSASWDSPYEQYF
TRBJ1-4 | TRBV30 | few | . | TGTGCCTGGCGGACGACTGCCGGGGAAAAACTGTTTTTT | CAWRTTAGEKLFF
TRBJ2-3 | TRBV10-3 | . | TRBD2 | TGTGCCATCAGTGAGAAGATAGCGGGAGTAACAGATACGCAGTATTTT | CAISEKIAGVTDTQYF
TRBJ2-4 | TRBV20-1 | . | . | TGCAGTGCTAGATCGGGGAGTGAGAGAAACATTCAGTACTTC | CSARSGSERNIQYF
TRBJ1-2 | TRBV15 | once | . | TGTGCCACCAGCAGCCATCAGATCGGGGGGCGCGACTATGGCTACACCTTC | CATSSHQIGGRDYGYTF
TRBJ2-1 | TRBV12-3/TRBV12-4 | many | TRBD1 | TGTGCCAGCAGTCTCAGGACAGGGGGGAGGGGTGTAAGAGTCAATGAGCAGTTCTTC | CASSLRTGGRGVRVNEQFF
TRBJ2-7 | TRBV7-8 | many | . | TGTGCCAGCCAGCAATTAACCTACGAGCAGTACTTC | CASQQLTYEQYF
TRBJ2-7 | TRBV5-1 | many | TRBD2 | TGCGCCAGCAGCTTGGCCGCTAGCGGGGCTTTAGCTCGGGAGCAGTACTTC | CASSLAASGALAREQYF
TRBJ1-2 | TRBV30 | . | TRBD1 | TGTGCCTGGAGTGGGGGACAGGGGGCAAACTATGGCTACACCTTC | CAWSGGQGANYGYTF
TRBJ2-7 | TRBV11-1 | many | . | TGTGCCAGCAGCTTACGGCAGACGTCCTACGAGCAGTACTTC | CASSLRQTSYEQYF
TRBJ1-6 | TRBV9 | few | . | TGTGCCAGCAGCGTAGGTCCTGACCGGACCTCACCCCTCCACTTT | CASSVGPDRTSPLHF
TRBJ2-7 | TRBV20-1 | many | TRBD2 | TGCAGTGCTATGACAAGGGAGGGACTAGCGTATCACGAGCAGTACTTC | CSAMTREGLAYHEQYF
TRBJ2-3 | TRBV20-1 | many | . | TGCAGTGCTAGAGATCTCGGCAGGGCGGAGACAGATACGCAGTATTTT | CSARDLGRAETDTQYF
TRBJ2-7 | TRBV10-2 | many | TRBD1 | TGCGCCAGCAGGGGGGACAGCTACGAGCAGTACTTC | CASRGDSYEQYF
TRBJ2-5 | TRBV28 | . | . | TGTGCCAGCACCCAGGGGGGTATTGAGACCCAGTACTTC | CASTQGGIETQYF
TRBJ2-3 | TRBV7-6 | many | . | TGTGCCAGCAGCTTAGCAGGGGGGCAGGGAGATACGCAGTATTTT | CASSLAGGQGDTQYF
TRBJ2-2 | TRBV20-1 | many | . | TGCAGTGCTAGGGTTACACATAGAGGCACCGGGGAGCTGTTTTTT | CSARVTHRGTGELFF
TRBJ2-1 | TRBV6-2/TRBV6-3 | few | . | TGTGCCAGCTGCCCGGGGAGCGGCTCCTACAATGAGCAGTTCTTC | CASCPGSGSYNEQFF
TRBJ2-2 | TRBV9 | once | . | TGTGCCAGCAGCGACGGAGCTAACACCGGGGAGCTGTTTTTT | CASSDGANTGELFF
TRBJ2-7 | TRBV7-9 | many | TRBD1 | TGTGCCAGCAGCGCACCCGGGACAGGGCCCTACGAGCAGTACTTC | CASSAPGTGPYEQYF
TRBJ2-1 | TRBV19 | . | . | TGTGCCAGTAGCCCCTTCGCGGTACCCTACAATGAGCAGTTCTTC | CASSPFAVPYNEQFF
TRBJ2-1 | TRBV7-8 | many | . | TGTGCCACCAACCCCCAGGGTTATAACAATGAGCAGTTCTTC | CATNPQGYNNEQFF
TRBJ2-3 | TRBV2 | many | TRBD1 | TGTGCCAGCAGGACTTACCGGGACAGGGGGCGGAAAGATACGCAGTATTTT | CASRTYRDRGRKDTQYF
TRBJ1-2 | TRBV28 | many | . | TGTGCCAGCAGTTTATCCTCTCGTACAGGAGACTATGGCTACACCTTC | CASSLSSRTGDYGYTF
TRBJ1-1 | TRBV28 | . | . | TGTGCCAGCAGTCGCTTGGGACGGATGAACACTGAAGCTTTCTTT | CASSRLGRMNTEAFF
TRBJ1-3 | TRBV29-1 | . | . | TGCATGACGACACAGGGAAACACCATATATTTT | CMTTQGNTIYF
TRBJ1-5 | TRBV12-3/TRBV12-4 | . | . | TGTGCCAGCAGTTTACAGGGATCTCGGAGTCAGCCCCAGCATTTT | CASSLQGSRSQPQHF
TRBJ2-7 | TRBV6-1 | many | . | TGTGCCAGCAGTGCCCTAGGGGGCTCCTACGAGCAGTACTTC | CASSALGGSYEQYF
TRBJ2-5 | TRBV18 | . | . | TGTGCCAGCTCACCGAGGCAGGGACCTCAAGAGACCCAGTACTTC | CASSPRQGPQETQYF
TRBJ1-1 | TRBV18 | many | TRBD1 | TGTGCCAGCTCACCGCCGACAGGGGTGAACACTGAAGCTTTCTTT | CASSPPTGVNTEAFF
TRBJ2-7 | TRBV18 | many | . | TGTGCCAGCTCACCACCGGGAGCAGGTTCACCGGACGAGCAGTACTTC | CASSPPGAGSPDEQYF
TRBJ1-2 | TRBV19 | . | . | TGTGCCAGTAAGGATGATGGCTACACCTTC | CASKDDGYTF
TRBJ1-2 | TRBV28 | many | TRBD1 | TGTGCCAGCATTGGACCGGGACAGAACTATGGCTACACCTTC | CASIGPGQNYGYTF
TRBJ1-2 | TRBV4-1 | . | TRBD1 | TGCGCCAGCAGCCAAGCCGGACAGGCCTTTGGCTACACCTTC | CASSQAGQAFGYTF
TRBJ2-1 | TRBV10-3 | . | . | TGTGCCATCAGTGAGCGCACCCGCCCCTACAATGAGCAGTTCTTC | CAISERTRPYNEQFF
TRBJ2-1 | TRBV7-9 | . | TRBD2 | TGTGCCAGCAGCTTAGCGGCTAGCGGGAGTATGAATGAGCAGTTCTTC | CASSLAASGSMNEQFF
TRBJ2-2 | TRBV24-1 | . | . | TGTGCCACCAGTGTCCGAGAGGTGGGGAAAGACACCGGGGAGCTGTTTTTT | CATSVREVGKDTGELFF
TRBJ2-1 | TRBV27 | many | . | TGTGCCAGCAGTCCATTTGGCCGGGGCAGCGCCGGTGGGAATGAGCAGTTCTTC | CASSPFGRGSAGGNEQFF
TRBJ2-3 | TRBV12-3/TRBV12-4 | many | . | TGTGCCAGCAGTCGGACAGTAAGGCACACAGATACGCAGTATTTT | CASSRTVRHTDTQYF
TRBJ1-2 | TRBV20-1 | many | . | TGCAGTGCTAGAGCTGGGGACTTGGACTATGGCTACACCTTC | CSARAGDLDYGYTF
TRBJ2-7 | TRBV18 | many | TRBD2 | TGTGCCAGCTCAATTTCGGTCCGTAGCGGGAGTGAGTACGAGCAGTACTTC | CASSISVRSGSEYEQYF
TRBJ2-7 | TRBV20-1 | many | . | TGCAGTGCTAGAGAGGGGGGCGCGTCCTACGAGCAGTACTTC | CSAREGGASYEQYF
TRBJ2-2 | TRBV20-1 | many | TRBD2 | TGCAGTGCTAGAACACCGGGACTAGCGGAAACGAACACCGGGGAGCTGTTTTTT | CSARTPGLAETNTGELFF
TRBJ2-4 | TRBV5-8 | . | . | TGTGCCAGCAACCTGGGGGGGCTTCGAAACATTCAGTACTTC | CASNLGGLRNIQYF
TRBJ2-1 | TRBV28 | . | TRBD2 | TGTGCCAGCTCTACCGGGACTAGCGGGGACAATGAGCAGTTCTTC | CASSTGTSGDNEQFF
TRBJ2-7 | TRBV4-2 | few | . | TGTGCCAGCAGCCAAGTTATCCAACGCAACCGATACTACAAGCAGTACTTC | CASSQVIQRNRYYKQYF
TRBJ2-2 | TRBV5-8 | few | . | TGTGCCAGCAGCTTCGATGGACGGGTCCCCGGGGAGCTGTTTTTT | CASSFDGRVPGELFF
TRBJ2-1 | TRBV14 | many | . | TGTGCCAGCAGCCAACAGGGATACAATGAGCAGTTCTTC | CASSQQGYNEQFF
TRBJ2-1 | TRBV13 | many | . | TGTGCCAGCAGCTTATTTATGAAAGATGAGCAGTTCTTC | CASSLFMKDEQFF
TRBJ1-6 | TRBV28 | . | . | TGTGCCAGCAACCTGGACAAGAGCTCCTATAATTCACCCCTCCACTTT | CASNLDKSSYNSPLHF
TRBJ2-7 | TRBV18 | many | TRBD2 | TGTGCCAGCTCACCACCCGGGACTAGGATTCGCGAGCAGTACTTC | CASSPPGTRIREQYF
TRBJ2-3 | TRBV5-1 | many | TRBD2 | TGCGCCAGCAGCTTGGAGCCCTGGAGCGGGAGGGCCGAGAACACAGATACGCAGTATTTT | CASSLEPWSGRAENTDTQYF
TRBJ2-1 | TRBV7-2 | many | TRBD2 | TGTGCCAGCAGCGTTAGCGGGCCCCAGTTCTTC | CASSVSGPQFF
TRBJ2-1 | TRBV20-1 | . | TRBD2 | TGCAGTGCTAGAGTATCGGGGCTAGCGGGAGTCCCTAATGAGCAGTTCTTC | CSARVSGLAGVPNEQFF
TRBJ2-7 | TRBV2 | many | . | TGTGCCAGCATCAGGGAGAACCACGAGCAGTACTTC | CASIRENHEQYF
TRBJ1-1 | TRBV4-1 | . | . | TGCGCCAGCAGCCGCCAGTTCCGTGGGGTCACTGAAGCTTTCTTT | CASSRQFRGVTEAFF
TRBJ2-1 | TRBV2 | few | TRBD2 | TGTGCCATCCTCGGGACTAGCTACAATGAGCAGTTCTTC | CAILGTSYNEQFF
TRBJ1-1 | TRBV27 | few | . | TGTGCCAGCAGTTCCGGCCGGTTGGCTTTCTTT | CASSSGRLAFF
TRBJ2-1 | TRBV27 | . | TRBD2 | TGTGCCAGCAGTTCAGGACTAGCGGGAGTTTACAATGAGCAGTTCTTC | CASSSGLAGVYNEQFF